This T cell receptor (beta chain) was captured in a study of T-cell reconstitution after alpha-beta-depleted transplantation in children. Unique molecular identifiers featured in how the TCRbeta library was prepared. TCRdb used MiXCR to reprocess the PCR reads, holding one entry per CDR3 protein. Here the sample spans fewer than 550,000 distinct CDR3 sequences, 9.5% to 12% being singletons. As to this clonotype: Its antigen remains unidentified.

General study results and limits: Roughly two months post-transplant, alpha-beta T cells reportedly originated from several hundred graft clones that had expanded. By one year post-transplant, T-cell counts and diversity largely arose from T cells that were newly produced.

Deletions cut 3 bases from V and 1 base from J, with 15 bases between. Germline CDR1 reads SEHNR; CDR2 reads FQNEAQ (reference sequence). This CDR3 comprises 16 residues. This clonotype was obtained from a female patient aged 2-15 years who had a stem cell transplant for aplastic anemia, so the T cells may come from the graft donor. This material consisted of PBMCs, mostly from graft donor cells, taken 180 days after TCRalphabeta/CD19-depleted stem cell transplant. V and J are TRBV7-9 and TRBJ1-1, with D possibly matching TRBD1 (5 bases). In nucleotides, the CDR3 is TGTGCCAGCAGCTTCCGGGACCCCCTAGGGAACACTGAAGCTTTCTTT. This sequence encodes CASSFRDPLGNTEAFF.